Each of the 18 T cell receptor beta chains below was sequenced from the same sample in a study of cytotoxic CD8 clonotypes in ibrutinib-treated CLL. The assay was immunoSEQ multiplex PCR, and TCRdb's table has in-frame clones only and misses some. Among over 150,000 clones listed, about 72% were seen once. Source: PBMCs, taken after 24 months of ibrutinib treatment. These receptors all come from a human donor with chronic lymphocytic leukemia.

The rearrangement uses TRBV6-5 and TRBJ1-5; D gene unclear. This CDR3 comprises 13 residues. Germline V gives CDR1 MNHEY, CDR2 SVGAGI. V was clipped by 0 bases and J by 9 bases, with 9 bases between them. CDR3: CASSYSTGSPQHF. CDR3 in DNA: TGTGCCAGCAGTTACTCGACGGGATCGCCCCAGCATTTT.

J is TRBJ1-1 and V is TRBV2; D ambiguous. Germline values: CDR1 SNHLY, CDR2 FYNNEI. V gave up 3 bases and J gave up 4 bases, with 9 bases separating them. The length of the CDR3 is 13 residues. Written as DNA, the CDR3 is TGTGCCAGCAGTGACGGGCTGGGCACTGAAGCTTTCTTT. Its protein is CASSDGLGTEAFF.

There are a few counts of this clone. The J gene is TRBJ2-5, the V gene TRBV7-2, with D perhaps TRBD1 (8 bases). Trimming cost V 5 bases and J 3 bases, with 16 bases left between them. Germline assignment: CDR1 SGHTA and CDR2 FQGNSA. The CDR3 extends over 15 amino acids. CDR3 residues: CASSRRTGREETQYF. In DNA, the CDR3 is TGTGCCAGCAGCCGAAGGACAGGGAGGGAAGAGACCCAGTACTTC.

V and J are TRBV2 and TRBJ1-2; D is unresolved. Germline-derived CDR1 and CDR2 are SNHLY and FYNNEI. V was pared by 6 bases and J by 0 bases, with 11 bases between. This CDR3 region has 14 residues. DNA for the CDR3: TGTGCCAGCAGAGAGGGCTGGACTAACTATGGCTACACCTTC. This sequence encodes CASREGWTNYGYTF.

This chain uses TRBV27 with TRBJ2-7, with 7 bases lining up with TRBD1. This CDR3 contains 14 residues. Trimming cost V 5 bases and J 5 bases; bases outside gene matches: 9. Germline CDR1 and CDR2: MNHEY and SMNVEV (reference sequence). The CDR3 spells CASSKDRAIHEQYF. CDR3 DNA: TGTGCCAGCAGTAAAGACAGGGCGATCCACGAGCAGTACTTC.

This sequence joins TRBV4-2 and TRBJ2-3; the D gene is possibly TRBD2 (6 bases). Germline V gene data show CDR1 as LGHNA and CDR2 as YNFKEQ. V lost 0 bases, J lost 0 bases, and 19 bases lay in between. The CDR3 sequence is 19 residues long. This chain's CDR3 is CASSQEGTSVRLSTDTQYF. The CDR3 bases are TGTGCCAGCAGCCAAGAGGGGACTTCAGTACGTTTAAGCACAGATACGCAGTATTTT.

The rearrangement links TRBV7-9 to TRBJ2-7; no definite D call. The CDR3 has 15 residues. V was pared by 6 bases and J by 3 bases, with 18 bases between. CDR1 is SEHNR and CDR2 is FQNEAQ in the germline V gene (reference sequence). The CDR3 nucleotides are TGTGCCAGCAGTAGGACCACGATGGGTTACTACGAGCAGTACTTC. Translating it yields CASSRTTMGYYEQYF.

This clone has only one observation. This chain uses TRBV5-1 with TRBJ2-5; 7 nucleotides line up with TRBD1. Germline V gene data show CDR1 as SGHRS and CDR2 as YFSETQ. The length of the CDR3 is 14 residues. Trimming took 1 base from V and 7 from J; bases not matched to a gene: 7. The CDR3 coding sequence is TGCGCCAGCAGCTTGAGTCAGGGGGAAGGGACCCAGTACTTC. This encodes CASSLSQGEGTQYF.

This clone has just one count. V usage is TRBV7-9 and J usage is TRBJ2-7, with D possibly called TRBD1 or TRBD2 (6 bases each). V was trimmed by 0 bases and J by 6 bases, leaving 12 bases between them. This CDR3 region has 14 residues. The germline V gene has CDR1 SEHNR and CDR2 FQNEAQ (reference sequence). CDR3 sequence reads: CASSLALRGVEQYF. Written as DNA, the CDR3 is TGTGCCAGCAGCTTAGCCTTGAGGGGGGTCGAGCAGTACTTC.

The CDR3 bases are TGCGCCAGCAGTGCTCAGGGCGTGCGTCAGCCCCAGCATTTT. It translates to CASSAQGVRQPQHF. V and J are TRBV10-2 and TRBJ1-5; the D gene is possibly TRBD1 (5 bases). This CDR3 contains 14 residues. CDR1 and CDR2 (germline): WSHSY, SAAADI. V was pared by 4 bases and J by 6 bases, with 13 bases between.

Comments on this clone: The same CDR3 is also encoded by other DNA sequences in this sample. V gene TRBV5-1 combines with J gene TRBJ2-7; TRBD1 aligns across 10 bases. The ends lost 4 bases at V and 2 bases at J; junction bases unmatched: 3. This CDR3 has 14 residues. The V gene's germline CDR1 is SGHRS and CDR2 YFSETQ. In nucleotides, the CDR3 is TGCGCCAGCAGCACAGGACAGGGGGCCTACGAGCAGTACTTC. This sequence encodes CASSTGQGAYEQYF.

V gene TRBV27 combines with J gene TRBJ2-3; tentatively, D is TRBD2 (6 bases). The ends were cut back, 1 base at V and 1 base at J, with 9 bases in the middle. The CDR3 covers 15 residues. Germline V gene sequence: CDR1 MNHEY, CDR2 SMNVEV (reference sequence). The CDR3 is CASSLLASGTDTQYF. Here the CDR3 DNA reads TGTGCCAGCAGTTTATTGGCTAGCGGCACAGATACGCAGTATTTT.

This clone turned up a few times. Written as DNA, the CDR3 is TGCGCCAGCAGCTTGGTGGGGGCCTTTAGCAATCAGCCCCAGCATTTT. This codes for CASSLVGAFSNQPQHF. This chain connects TRBV5-1 to TRBJ1-5, with a weak D call TRBD1 (6 bases). The germline gives CDR1 SGHRS, CDR2 YFSETQ. This CDR3 is built from 16 residues. Trimming pared 0 bases from V and 0 bases from J, leaving 10 bases between.

The chain employs TRBV2 and TRBJ1-1; D gene ambiguous. The length of the CDR3 is 13 residues. V was cut by 4 bases and J by 1 base, with 7 bases left in between. Germline V CDR1 and CDR2: SNHLY, FYNNEI. The CDR3 DNA follows: TGTGCCAGCAGTGGGAAAGGGAACACTGAAGCTTTCTTT. It specifies CASSGKGNTEAFF.

Here the CDR3 reads CATSREDRYNQPQHF. The CDR3 bases are TGTGCCACCAGCAGAGAGGACAGGTATAATCAGCCCCAGCATTTT. The rearrangement joins TRBV15 to TRBJ1-5, with TRBD1 identical over 7 bases. Trimming removed 0 bases from V and 4 bases from J; junction bases left unmatched: 3. Germline loops: CDR1 LNHNV, CDR2 YYDKDF (reference sequence). The CDR3 covers 15 residues. Full variable domain (outside the CDR3, taken from reference TRBV15 and TRBJ1-5): DAMVIQNPRYQVTQFGKPVTLSCSQTLNHNVMYWYQQKSSQAPKLLFHYYDKDFNNEADTPDNFQSRRPNTSFCFLDIRSPGLGDTAMYLCATSREDRYNQPQHFGDGTRLSIL.

The rearrangement links TRBV7-3 to TRBJ2-5; no reliable D call. Trimming stripped 5 bases from V and 5 bases from J, with 15 bases between. This CDR3 has 14 amino acids. In germline, CDR1 is SGHTA, CDR2 FQGTGA. DNA of the CDR3: TGTGCCAGCAGCCCGGCTGGGGTGGGTGAGACCCAGTACTTC. Translating gives CASSPAGVGETQYF.

The gene calls are TRBV4-2 and TRBJ2-1, with a tentative D call TRBD1 (7 bases). The CDR3 is 17 residues long. The V end was cut by 4 bases, the J end by 6 bases, with 22 bases between. Germline V gene lookup returns CDR1 LGHNA and CDR2 YNFKEQ. CDR3 coding DNA: TGTGCCAGCAGCCGATACCGAATACGACAGGGAGGCAATGAGCAGTTCTTC. It encodes CASSRYRIRQGGNEQFF.

The chain combines TRBV14 with TRBJ2-5; D gene unclear. The ends were cut back, 1 base at V and 0 bases at J, with 9 bases in the middle. CDR3 size: 15 residues. The germline gives CDR1 SGHDN, CDR2 FVKESK. For the CDR3, the DNA is TGTGCCAGCAGCCAAGTTCCAACGTACCAAGAGACCCAGTACTTC. Translated: CASSQVPTYQETQYF. Supplemented by reference TRBV14 and TRBJ2-5, the full variable domain reads EAGVTQFPSHSVIEKGQTVTLRCDPISGHDNLYWYRRVMGKEIKFLLHFVKESKQDESGMPNNRFLAERTGGTYSTLKVQPAELEDSGVYFCASSQVPTYQETQYFGPGTRLLVL.